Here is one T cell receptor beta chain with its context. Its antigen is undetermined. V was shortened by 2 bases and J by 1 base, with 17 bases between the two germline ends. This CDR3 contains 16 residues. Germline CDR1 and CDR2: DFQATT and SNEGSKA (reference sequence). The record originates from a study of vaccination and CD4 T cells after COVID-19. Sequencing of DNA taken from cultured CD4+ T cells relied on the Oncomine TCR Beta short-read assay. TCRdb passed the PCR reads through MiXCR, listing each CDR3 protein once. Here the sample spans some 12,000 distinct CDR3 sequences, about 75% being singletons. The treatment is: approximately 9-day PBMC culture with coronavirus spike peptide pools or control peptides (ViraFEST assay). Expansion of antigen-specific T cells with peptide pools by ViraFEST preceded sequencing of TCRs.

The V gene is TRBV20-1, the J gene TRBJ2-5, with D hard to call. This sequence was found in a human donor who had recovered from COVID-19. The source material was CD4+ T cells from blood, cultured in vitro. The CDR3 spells CSARKSLVNSQETQYF. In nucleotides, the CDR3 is TGCAGTGCTAGAAAGTCGCTAGTAAATTCCCAAGAGACCCAGTACTTC.